This T cell receptor beta chain was profiled in a study of beta chain features in type 1 diabetes. The germline V gene encodes CDR1 MNHNY and CDR2 SVGAGI (reference sequence). The CDR3 runs 15 residues. Whole-study findings and limits: Moderately but significantly shorter TCRB CDR3s were found in Type 1 diabetes patients in all four CD4+ subsets.

Isolated RNA was reverse transcribed in full, so expressed TCRB transcripts were sequenced. Assay: immunoSEQ multiplex PCR; the TCRdb copy retains only in-frame clones and omits some. The top ten hold about 0.6% of the sample, which has some 360,000 clones, around 10% seen once. This clone was detected only a few times. Its antigen is currently unknown. This TCR was sampled from a man aged 30 to 45 with type 1 diabetes. The J gene is TRBJ2-5, the V gene TRBV6-6, with 11 positions matching TRBD2. The tail of the sequence fits TRBJ2-7 better, so the J call may be wrong. Sequencing was done on a sample of central memory CD4+ T cells from blood. The CDR3 region has the DNA TGTGCCAGCAGTTACGGGGGACTAGCGGCCTACGAGCAGTACTTC. This encodes CASSYGGLAAYEQYF.